The next 20 T cell receptor beta chains were all read from a single sample in a study of T cell changes during pregnancy in multiple sclerosis. Profiling relied on immunoSEQ multiplex PCR, and the TCRdb table lists in-frame clones only, not all of them. This table holds approximately 80,000 clones, nearly 95% found once. Sequencing was performed on peripheral blood, taken in the second trimester of pregnancy. Receptor source: a female donor in good health, enrolled as a control in a pregnancy study.

The rearrangement joins TRBV9 to TRBJ2-7, with D maybe TRBD1 (8 bases). The CDR3 is 19 residues long. Looked up from germline, CDR1 is SGDLS and CDR2 is YYNGEE. Trimming took 4 bases from V and 0 from J, leaving 26 bases between them. Written as DNA, the CDR3 is TGTGCCAGCAGCCCCAGGGGGCTTCGGACCGGGAGGAGCTCCTACGAGCAGTACTTC. It is translated as CASSPRGLRTGRSSYEQYF. The whole variable domain, filled in from reference TRBV9 and TRBJ2-7, reads DSGVTQTPKHLITATGQRVTLRCSPRSGDLSVYWYQQSLDQGLQFLIQYYNGEERAKGNILERFSAQQFPDLHSELNLSSLELGDSALYFCASSPRGLRTGRSSYEQYFGPGTRLTVT.

The chain links TRBV2 to TRBJ2-5; 9 positions agree with TRBD2. V dropped 7 bases and J dropped 7; count of bases not matched to a gene: 7. Germline V gene sequence: CDR1 SNHLY, CDR2 FYNNEI. CDR3 length: 13 amino acids. CDR3 sequence (DNA): TGTGCCAGCATCCTGGGACTAGCCGCGACCCAGTACTTC. Its translation is CASILGLAATQYF.

The chain links TRBV29-1 to TRBJ2-1; D is possibly TRBD2 (5 bases). Germline V lookup: CDR1 SQVTM, CDR2 ANQGSEA. The length of the CDR3 is 12 residues. Trimming took 4 bases from V and 4 from J, leaving 8 bases between them. CDR3 amino acids: CSVGGLYNEQFF. CDR3 DNA: TGCAGCGTTGGAGGACTTTACAATGAGCAGTTCTTC.

The chain uses TRBV5-1 and TRBJ1-1; 11 bases map to TRBD1. V was clipped by 5 bases and J by 3 bases; unmatched bases: 9. The CDR3 length is 16 residues. Germline CDR1 and CDR2: SGHRS and YFSETQ. The CDR3 sequence: CASRGLRTGGDTEAFF. The CDR3, as DNA: TGCGCCAGCAGGGGTCTCCGGACAGGGGGCGACACTGAAGCTTTCTTT.

This rearrangement joins TRBV4-2 to TRBJ2-3; perhaps TRBD2 as D (6 bases). Germline-derived CDR1 and CDR2 are LGHNA and YNFKEQ. V dropped 3 bases and J dropped 6 bases, with 25 bases sitting between them. This CDR3 comprises 18 residues. In nucleotides, the CDR3 is TGTGCCAGCAGCCATCACCCGGGAGACGCACTCTCGGCGGATACGCAGTATTTT. Amino acids: CASSHHPGDALSADTQYF.

This chain uses TRBV28 with TRBJ2-3, with D hard to call. The CDR3 extends over 13 amino acids. The germline CDR1 and CDR2 sequences are MDHEN and SYDVKM. Trimming stripped 1 base from V and 3 bases from J, with 5 bases between. The CDR3 spells CASSLLITDTQYF. In DNA, the CDR3 is TGTGCCAGCAGTTTATTAATAACAGATACGCAGTATTTT. The full variable domain, its missing parts supplied by reference TRBV28 and TRBJ2-3, is DVKVTQSSRYLVKRTGEKVFLECVQDMDHENMFWYRQDPGLGLRLIYFSYDVKMKEKGDIPEGYSVSREKKERFSLILESASTNQTSMYLCASSLLITDTQYFGPGTRLTVL.

The gene calls are TRBV5-5 and TRBJ2-1; 14 bases are shared with TRBD2. CDR1 SGHKS and CDR2 YYEKEE come from the germline V gene (reference sequence). J lost 2 bases, V lost 0 bases, and 7 bases had no gene match. The CDR3 has 19 residues. The CDR3 loop reads CASSLAQGLAGVTYNEQFF. The DNA for the CDR3 is TGTGCCAGCAGCTTGGCCCAGGGACTAGCGGGAGTCACCTACAATGAGCAGTTCTTC.

V usage is TRBV5-4 and J usage is TRBJ2-4; D is unclear. The CDR3 runs 13 residues. Trimming removed 0 bases from V and 5 bases from J, with 6 bases in between. In germline, CDR1 is SGHNT, CDR2 YYREEE (reference sequence). Written as DNA, the CDR3 is TGTGCCAGCAGCTTGGTACAGCAAAACATTCAGTACTTC. It is translated as CASSLVQQNIQYF.

The chain combines TRBV5-1 with TRBJ2-2; the D gene is possibly TRBD1 (6 bases). CDR1 is SGHRS and CDR2 is YFSETQ in the germline V gene. This CDR3 is 16 amino acids long. V was clipped by 6 bases and J by 1 base, with 16 bases between them. The DNA of the CDR3 is TGCGCCAGCACCGCACTAGGACAGCAGAACACCGGGGAGCTGTTTTTT. Translating gives CASTALGQQNTGELFF.

The chain recombines TRBV2 with TRBJ1-5, with TRBD1 matching over 9 bases. CDR3 length: 15 amino acids. V dropped 5 bases and J dropped 4; count of bases not matched to a gene: 6. The germline CDR1 and CDR2 sequences are SNHLY and FYNNEI. DNA for the CDR3: TGTGCCAGCAGTCACCGGGACAGGGAAAATCAGCCCCAGCATTTT. Amino acid sequence: CASSHRDRENQPQHF.

V and J are TRBV6-6 and TRBJ1-3; D is unclear. The CDR3 runs 15 residues. Germline CDR1 is MNHNY and CDR2 is SVGAGI (reference sequence). V was clipped by 0 bases and J by 2 bases, with 8 bases between them. CDR3 residues: CASSYSLKTGNTIYF. In DNA, the CDR3 is TGTGCCAGCAGTTACTCACTGAAGACTGGAAACACCATATATTTT.

The chain joins TRBV27 to TRBJ2-1; 7 bases agree with TRBD1. Germline CDR1 MNHEY, CDR2 SMNVEV (reference sequence). V gave up 6 bases and J gave up 10 bases; unmatched junction bases: 12. This CDR3 spans 14 amino acids. The CDR3 sequence: CASRETGLLQEQFF. In nucleotides, the CDR3 is TGTGCCAGCAGGGAGACAGGGCTCCTTCAGGAGCAGTTCTTC.

The chain uses TRBV28 and TRBJ2-7; the match to TRBD2 covers 9 bases. J gave up 6 bases and V 2 bases, and 11 bases lay outside the gene matches. CDR3 size: 16 residues. CDR1 is MDHEN and CDR2 is SYDVKM in the germline V gene. This CDR3 reads CASSLPPAGGDGEQYF. In nucleotides, the CDR3 is TGTGCCAGCAGTTTACCCCCAGCGGGAGGAGACGGCGAGCAGTACTTC. The full variable domain, with the rest looked up from reference TRBV28 and TRBJ2-7, is DVKVTQSSRYLVKRTGEKVFLECVQDMDHENMFWYRQDPGLGLRLIYFSYDVKMKEKGDIPEGYSVSREKKERFSLILESASTNQTSMYLCASSLPPAGGDGEQYFGPGTRLTVT.

In this sample, this clone turned up once. The rearrangement links TRBV6-5 to TRBJ2-1; 9 bases map to TRBD2. Germline loops: CDR1 MNHEY, CDR2 SVGAGI. This CDR3 is 13 amino acids long. The ends lost 4 bases at V and 14 bases at J; junction bases unmatched: 9. The CDR3 region is CASSSLGLAYEFF. The CDR3 nucleotides are TGTGCCAGCAGTTCCCTAGGACTAGCGTATGAGTTCTTC.

This chain links TRBV5-4 with TRBJ2-3, with TRBD2 identical over 10 bases. CDR3 length: 16 amino acids. Germline V CDR1 and CDR2: SGHNT, YYREEE (reference sequence). V trimming: 4 bases; J trimming: 8 bases; junction bases outside the gene matches: 13. The CDR3 loop is CASSSWSLAGDPTQYF. The CDR3 DNA reads TGTGCCAGCAGCAGTTGGAGCCTAGCGGGAGATCCTACGCAGTATTTT.

The chain recombines TRBV5-6 with TRBJ2-2, with D unclear. V was pared by 0 bases and J by 6 bases, with 9 bases between. CDR3 length equals 14 residues. Germline CDR1 and CDR2: SGHDT and YYEEEE. The CDR3 DNA reads TGTGCCAGCAGCTTGGCCAGTTTTGCCGGGGAGCTGTTTTTT. Translated: CASSLASFAGELFF.

This sequence joins TRBV27 and TRBJ2-2; a weak D match, TRBD2 (5 bases). Germline assignment: CDR1 MNHEY and CDR2 SMNVEV (reference sequence). Trimming took 8 bases from V and 6 from J, leaving 13 bases between them. The CDR3 consists of 13 residues. The CDR3 DNA sequence: TGTGCCAGCGCCCCCGGGGTTCCCGGGGAGCTGTTTTTT. Its protein is CASAPGVPGELFF.

The rearrangement links TRBV11-3 to TRBJ2-1; maybe TRBD2 (5 bases). The CDR3 is made up of 14 amino acids. Deletions cut 3 bases from V and 5 bases from J, with 11 bases between. Germline V lookup: CDR1 SGHNT, CDR2 YENEEA. The CDR3 loop reads CASSLVGANNEQFF. The CDR3 DNA reads as TGTGCCAGCAGCTTGGTGGGAGCGAACAATGAGCAGTTCTTC.

Here the CDR3 reads CASSGTGGTLYEQYF. The CDR3, as DNA: TGTGCCAGCAGCGGAACAGGGGGCACCCTCTACGAGCAGTACTTC. V and J are TRBV7-9 and TRBJ2-7; 9 positions agree with TRBD1. Germline CDR1 reads SEHNR; CDR2 reads FQNEAQ (reference sequence). The CDR3 length is 15 residues. Trimming cost V 5 bases and J 3 bases; bases outside gene matches: 8. Based on the CDR3 plus reference TRBV7-9 and TRBJ2-7, the full variable domain is DTGVSQNPRHKITKRGQNVTFRCDPISEHNRLYWYRQTLGQGPEFLTYFQNEAQLEKSRLLSDRFSAERPKGSFSTLEIQRTEQGDSAMYLCASSGTGGTLYEQYFGPGTRLTVT.

CDR3 region: CASSMSIGNTIYF. The CDR3 bases are TGTGCCAGTAGTATGAGCATCGGAAACACCATATATTTT. This chain joins TRBV19 and TRBJ1-3; unclear D gene. The CDR3 loop spans 13 amino acids. The V gene lost 3 bases and the J gene lost 4 bases, with 7 bases spanning the gap. Germline V CDR1 and CDR2: LNHDA, SQIVND (reference sequence).